Listed below are T cell receptor beta chains from one sample, sequenced in a study of blood T cell repertoires in COVID-19. Profiled with immunoSEQ multiplex PCR; TCRdb holds only in-frame clones, not every one. The sample comprises about 240,000 clones, 86% of which are singletons, and roughly 12% rests with the top ten. The material sequenced was peripheral blood. The receptors stem from a man older than 75 with acute or convalescent COVID-19. CDR3s leave out the opening cysteine and the closing phenylalanine or tryptophan.

V: TRBV19
J: TRBJ2-2
CDR3: ASSTRAGTGRHTGELF

V: TRBV19
J: TRBJ2-1
CDR3: ASGAGTSAHNEQF

V: TRBV5-1
J: TRBJ2-7
CDR3: ASSLGDSTYEQY

V: TRBV6-5
J: TRBJ2-2
CDR3: ASSYSGEYTGELF

V: TRBV7-2
J: TRBJ2-1
CDR3: ASSSRGNNNEQF

V: TRBV20-1
J: TRBJ2-7
CDR3: SASRTGINYEQY

V: TRBV9
J: TRBJ2-1
CDR3: ASSALPSSYNEQF

V: TRBV21-1
J: TRBJ1-1
CDR3: ASQPTELYTEAF

V: TRBV28
J: TRBJ2-7
CDR3: ASSPIPGHLGEQY

V: TRBV27
J: TRBJ2-1
CDR3: ASSSPGAGGPGNEQF

V: TRBV5-1
J: TRBJ2-3
CDR3: ASSPNLVTDTQY

V: TRBV3-1/TRBV3-2
J: TRBJ2-7
CDR3: ASSRGTSGTLFYEQY

V: TRBV28
J: TRBJ1-3
CDR3: ASSPRTVGGNTIY

V: TRBV11-2
J: TRBJ2-5
CDR3: ASSFGSQETQY

V: TRBV7-2
J: TRBJ2-5
CDR3: ASSLITGGQETQY

V: TRBV7-2
J: TRBJ1-5
CDR3: ASSDRSSNQPQH

V: TRBV27
J: TRBJ2-2
CDR3: ASSLSIVTVGGELF

V: TRBV19
J: TRBJ1-5
CDR3: ASSVRGSSNQPQH

V: TRBV19
J: TRBJ2-2
CDR3: ASKFPGTSGTGELF

V: TRBV4-3
J: TRBJ1-2
CDR3: ASSTAPQGDKYGYT

V: TRBV6-6
J: TRBJ1-5
CDR3: ASSYGGNQPQH

V: TRBV4-1
J: TRBJ2-2
CDR3: ASSQVRRGQNTGELF

V: TRBV11-2
J: TRBJ2-5
CDR3: ASSLGTSKETQY

V: TRBV5-6
J: TRBJ1-1
CDR3: ASSSRGWNTEAF

V: TRBV10-3
J: TRBJ2-1
CDR3: ATASDSGRIYNEQF

V: TRBV7-3
J: TRBJ1-1
CDR3: ASSPQAGMNTEAF

V: TRBV5-1
J: TRBJ2-5
CDR3: ASSPPGGRQETQY

V: TRBV5-1
J: TRBJ2-5
CDR3: ASSFGLAGAETQY

V: TRBV15
J: TRBJ1-6
CDR3: ATSNPRTVNSPLH

V: TRBV7-2
J: TRBJ2-5
CDR3: ASSRDKGSQETQY

V: TRBV28
J: TRBJ1-5
CDR3: ASRTGGPNQPQH

V: TRBV6-1
J: TRBJ2-1
CDR3: ASSEGTAIYNEQF

V: TRBV28
J: TRBJ1-5
CDR3: ASSLQGTGRIQPQH

V: TRBV6-5
J: TRBJ1-6
CDR3: ASNPTGGNSPLH

V: TRBV19
J: TRBJ1-4
CDR3: ASSIVSGIGEKLF

V: TRBV4-1
J: TRBJ1-2
CDR3: ASSLGYGYT

V: TRBV2
J: TRBJ2-1
CDR3: ASSGTGLGAEQF

V: TRBV4-1
J: TRBJ1-1
CDR3: ASTRDRANTEAF

V: TRBV19
J: TRBJ1-6
CDR3: ASRDFDSPLH

V: TRBV28
J: TRBJ1-2
CDR3: ASSSLAGYT

V: TRBV10-1
J: TRBJ2-1
CDR3: ASSLQAGEQF

V: TRBV5-5
J: TRBJ2-7
CDR3: ASSAGVIAYEQY

V: TRBV9
J: TRBJ2-1
CDR3: ASSVATSGYNEQF

V: TRBV7-9
J: TRBJ2-5
CDR3: ASRDPGQGAETQY

V: TRBV4-1
J: TRBJ2-5
CDR3: ASSQGSGRETQY

V: TRBV29-1
J: TRBJ2-1
CDR3: SVGLAGSSYNEQF

V: TRBV12-3/TRBV12-4
J: TRBJ1-1
CDR3: ASRPDIRTEAF

V: TRBV2
J: TRBJ1-4
CDR3: ASGGTGGEKLF

V: TRBV3-1/TRBV3-2
J: TRBJ2-2
CDR3: ASRTGQVNTGELF

V: TRBV19
J: TRBJ2-7
CDR3: ASSKQGGPYEQY

V: TRBV5-6
J: TRBJ1-1
CDR3: ASSSGRGTEAF

V: TRBV6-5
J: TRBJ1-3
CDR3: ASSQTLSSGNTIY

V: TRBV4-1
J: TRBJ1-4
CDR3: ASSPTTDRGLEKLF